This T cell receptor beta chain stems from a study of CD8 T cells in ankylosing spondylitis. TCRdb ran MiXCR on the 5' RACE reads and lists one entry per CDR3 protein. Found here are 150,000 to 200,000 distinct CDR3 sequences, over 10% of them singletons; the top ten hold approximately 10%. The table lists this clonotype with many counts. The V and J ends lost 5 bases and 0 bases, in that order; junction bases with no gene match: 21. Per germline, CDR1 SEHNR and CDR2 FQNEAQ (reference sequence). This CDR3 has 22 amino acids. This chain connects TRBV7-9 to TRBJ2-1; 11 positions agree with TRBD2. The sequencing sample was made of blood, either unsorted or a sorted T cell fraction (not recorded which). The TCR sequence derives from a female donor with ankylosing spondylitis or in good health (not recorded which). In DNA form, the CDR3 reads TGTGCCAGCAGCGCCCCCCCGGGGGGAGGACTAGCGGGCGTTAGCTCCTACAATGAGCAGTTCTTC. Encoded protein: CASSAPPGGGLAGVSSYNEQFF.